The next 15 T cell receptor beta chains were all read from a single sample in a study of blood T cell repertoires in COVID-19. Data came from immunoSEQ multiplex PCR; TCRdb stores just in-frame clones and leaves some out. The data contain more than 95,000 clones, roughly four fifths of them singletons. The specimen was peripheral blood. The receptors here all came from a man over 45 with acute or convalescent COVID-19.

In this sample, this clone turned up once. The rearrangement links TRBV6-6 to TRBJ2-7, with D hard to call. The CDR3 spans 12 residues. V was trimmed by 1 base and J by 6 bases, leaving 7 bases between them. Germline V lookup: CDR1 MNHNY, CDR2 SVGAGI (reference sequence). The CDR3: CASSYFPLEQYF. DNA of the CDR3: TGTGCCAGCAGTTACTTCCCTCTCGAGCAGTACTTC.

V and J are TRBV10-1 and TRBJ2-7; TRBD2 matches 11 bases. Germline CDR1 is WNHNN and CDR2 is SYGVQD (reference sequence). V trimming: 1 base; J trimming: 5 bases; junction bases outside the gene matches: 1. This CDR3 is 14 amino acids long. Written as DNA, the CDR3 is TGCGCCAGCAGTGAGTTTAGCGGGAGGGACGAGCAGTACTTC. It yields the protein CASSEFSGRDEQYF.

The V and J genes are TRBV5-1 and TRBJ2-1, with 11 bases identical to TRBD1. CDR1 is SGHRS and CDR2 is YFSETQ in the germline V gene. V shed 4 bases, J shed 4 bases, and the junction held 4 bases outside the gene matches. This CDR3 contains 15 residues. This chain's CDR3 is CASSKGQGGYNEQFF. The CDR3 DNA is TGCGCCAGCAGCAAGGGACAGGGGGGATACAATGAGCAGTTCTTC.

This clone was counted only a few times. The chain recombines TRBV5-1 with TRBJ2-1; no clear D. The CDR3 consists of 15 residues. The germline V gene encodes CDR1 SGHRS and CDR2 YFSETQ. Trimming pared 0 bases from V and 3 bases from J, leaving 10 bases between. Here the CDR3 DNA reads TGCGCCAGCAGCTTGGTTTCCGTGCGCTACAATGAGCAGTTCTTC. Translation gives CASSLVSVRYNEQFF.

The chain is built from TRBV4-1 and TRBJ2-1, with 7 bases aligning to TRBD2. Germline V gives CDR1 MGHRA, CDR2 YSYEKL. The CDR3 runs to 17 residues. The ends lost 1 base at V and 1 base at J; junction bases unmatched: 7. The CDR3 DNA reads as TGCGCCAGCAGCCAAGGGACGGGGCGGGGGTCCTACAATGAGCAGTTCTTC. Protein sequence: CASSQGTGRGSYNEQFF.

The rearrangement joins TRBV3-1 (or the pseudogene TRBV3-2) to TRBJ2-5; no definite D call. Deletions cut 3 bases from V and 5 bases from J, with 4 bases between. The V gene's germline CDR1 is LGHDT and CDR2 YNNKEL (reference sequence). This CDR3 has 11 residues. The CDR3 DNA is TGTGCCAGCAGCCATCGGGAGACCCAGTACTTC. Translation gives CASSHRETQYF.

The rearrangement uses TRBV19 and TRBJ1-5; no clear D. From germline, CDR1 is LNHDA and CDR2 SQIVND (reference sequence). Trimming removed 1 base at V and 7 bases at J, with 14 bases between. The CDR3 runs to 15 residues. CDR3 sequence: CASSIGGGSAQPQHF. CDR3 nucleotide sequence: TGTGCCAGTAGTATAGGCGGCGGTTCAGCCCAGCCCCAGCATTTT.

J is TRBJ1-6 and V is TRBV4-1, with D uncertain. CDR1 MGHRA and CDR2 YSYEKL come from the germline V gene. The CDR3 loop spans 13 amino acids. Deletions cut 4 bases from V and 8 bases from J, with 9 bases between. The CDR3 coding sequence is TGCGCCAGCAGCCCTAACGGGGATTCACCCCTCCACTTT. Translation: CASSPNGDSPLHF.

Here the CDR3 DNA reads TGCGCCAGCAGCTTGGCCCGGGACAGAGCGAACACCGGGGAGCTGTTTTTT. This encodes CASSLARDRANTGELFF. The rearrangement links TRBV5-1 to TRBJ2-2; 7 bases match TRBD1. This CDR3 comprises 17 residues. The J segment lost 0 bases and the V segment lost 0 bases, leaving 5 bases of the junction unmatched. CDR1 and CDR2 (germline): SGHRS, YFSETQ.

The chain uses TRBV7-8 and TRBJ1-3, with a tentative D call TRBD1 (5 bases). This CDR3 is 17 amino acids long. Germline CDR1 reads SGHVS; CDR2 reads FQNEAQ. With 6 bases removed from V and 0 bases from J, the gap between germline ends came to 18 bases. The CDR3 loop reads CASSTGSGLDSGNTIYF. CDR3 in DNA: TGTGCCAGCAGTACCGGATCAGGGTTGGACTCTGGAAACACCATATATTTT.

This clone was counted only a few times. The chain is built from TRBV7-9 and TRBJ1-5, with TRBD1 identical over 7 bases. The ends lost 5 bases at V and 4 bases at J; junction bases unmatched: 5. The germline V gene has CDR1 SEHNR and CDR2 FQNEAQ (reference sequence). This CDR3 comprises 14 residues. CDR3 nucleotides: TGTGCCAGCAGCCCCGGGACAGCTAATCAGCCCCAGCATTTT. Translation: CASSPGTANQPQHF.

CDR3 amino acids: CASSPGQGGLAKNIQYF. CDR3 sequence (DNA): TGTGCCAGTAGTCCGGGACAGGGCGGACTAGCCAAAAACATTCAGTACTTC. The genes are TRBV19 and TRBJ2-4; 9 nucleotides agree with TRBD1. Germline CDR1 reads LNHDA; CDR2 reads SQIVND (reference sequence). The CDR3 has 17 amino acids. V lost 5 bases, J lost 0 bases, and 8 bases stayed unmatched.

This clone showed up just once. The chain carries TRBV6-1 and TRBJ1-5; TRBD1 matches at 7 bases. V lost 0 bases and J lost 1; bases outside the gene matches: 9. CDR3 length: 18 residues. CDR1 and CDR2 from the germline V gene are MNHNS and SASEGT. CDR3 amino acids: CASSEAAGGTMSNQPQHF. In DNA form, the CDR3 reads TGTGCCAGCAGTGAAGCGGCAGGGGGAACGATGAGCAATCAGCCCCAGCATTTT.

The V gene is TRBV7-2, the J gene TRBJ1-4; D gene ambiguous. V lost 1 base to trimming and J lost 4 bases, with 10 bases between them. CDR1 is SGHTA and CDR2 is FQGNSA in the germline V gene. This CDR3 has 15 residues. CDR3: CASSLGPLNNEKLFF. CDR3 nucleotides: TGTGCCAGCAGCTTAGGCCCCCTAAATAATGAAAAACTGTTTTTT.

The V and J genes are TRBV3-1 (or the pseudogene TRBV3-2) and TRBJ2-7, with TRBD1 matching over 10 bases. V lost 3 bases, J lost 6 bases, and 8 bases stayed unmatched. In germline, CDR1 is LGHDT, CDR2 YNNKEL (reference sequence). This CDR3 has 15 amino acids. Written as DNA, the CDR3 is TGTGCCAGCAGCCAGGCCGGGACAGGGGAAAGCGAGCAGTACTTC. Residues: CASSQAGTGESEQYF.